The entry that follows covers one T cell receptor beta chain sequence. CDR3 size: 13 residues. In germline, CDR1 is SGHVS, CDR2 FQNEAQ. V dropped 5 bases and J dropped 7 bases, with 12 bases sitting between them. The data stem from a study of blood T cell repertoires in COVID-19. Clones were read by immunoSEQ multiplex PCR, and TCRdb kept only the in-frame ones, dropping some. The sample lists fewer than 350,000 clones, approximately 83% occurring once. The J gene is TRBJ1-5, the V gene TRBV7-8; D unclear. The receptor's source is a man aged 30 to 45 who had recovered from COVID-19. Specimen: PBMCs or T cells enriched from blood (not recorded which). The chain's CDR3 is CASSRSNIQPQHF. The DNA of the CDR3 is TGTGCCAGCAGCCGTTCAAACATCCAGCCCCAGCATTTT.